These 21 T cell receptor beta chains were all obtained from the same sample, sequenced in a study of shared clonotypes between healthy human individuals. Libraries were prepared by immunoSEQ multiplex PCR; TCRdb keeps only in-frame clonotypes and omits some of them. Here the sample spans 2 million to 2.5 million clones, more than 90% being singletons. Sequenced: naive CD4+ T cells sorted from blood. The sample's subset: CD45RA+ positively selected. All receptors derive from a man younger than 35 in good health.

The rearrangement uses TRBV30 and TRBJ1-2; 8 nucleotides match TRBD1. CDR3 length: 13 amino acids. J was trimmed by 8 bases and V by 2 bases; bases with no gene match: 7. Germline V CDR1 and CDR2: GTSNPN, SVGIG (reference sequence). For the CDR3, the DNA is TGTGCCTGGAGTATAGGGACAGGAGTGGGCTACACCTTC. This encodes CAWSIGTGVGYTF.

J is TRBJ1-1 and V is TRBV18, with 12 nucleotides matching TRBD1. The CDR3 totals 18 residues. Per germline, CDR1 KGHSH and CDR2 LQKENI. V shed 4 bases and J 0 bases; nucleotides not matched to a gene: 9. The CDR3, as DNA: TGTGCCAGCTCACTGTCAGGGACAGGGGGCTCGGTGAACACTGAAGCTTTCTTT. It encodes CASSLSGTGGSVNTEAFF. Based on the CDR3 plus reference TRBV18 and TRBJ1-1, the full variable domain is NAGVMQNPRHLVRRRGQEARLRCSPMKGHSHVYWYRQLPEEGLKFMVYLQKENIIDESGMPKERFSAEFPKEGPSILRIQQVVRGDSAAYFCASSLSGTGGSVNTEAFFGQGTRLTVV.

CDR3 sequence reads: CASSLGQGAPGDTQYF. CDR3 in DNA: TGTGCCAGCAGCTTAGGGCAGGGGGCGCCCGGAGATACGCAGTATTTT. The chain recombines TRBV7-9 with TRBJ2-3; 8 bases align to TRBD1. The CDR3 has 16 amino acids. V shed 1 base, J shed 5 bases, and the junction held 8 bases outside the gene matches. Germline V CDR1 and CDR2: SEHNR, FQNEAQ (reference sequence).

As to this clone: The same CDR3 can be traced to other DNA sequences in this sample. The chain joins TRBV5-1 to TRBJ1-3, with D possibly being TRBD1 (6 bases). The CDR3 covers 14 residues. Trimming removed 5 bases at V and 0 bases at J, with 9 bases between. Germline CDR1 SGHRS, CDR2 YFSETQ. The CDR3: CASSLQGSGNTIYF. In nucleotides, the CDR3 is TGCGCCAGCAGTTTACAGGGCTCTGGAAACACCATATATTTT.

This sequence joins TRBV27 and TRBJ2-3, with D uncertain. V lost 7 bases and J lost 0, with 20 bases in between. Germline V gives CDR1 MNHEY, CDR2 SMNVEV (reference sequence). The CDR3 length is 17 residues. The CDR3: CASIALGSAKSTDTQYF. CDR3 DNA: TGTGCCAGCATTGCCCTAGGTTCAGCAAAAAGCACAGATACGCAGTATTTT.

For this clone: Other DNA sequences in the same sample also yield this CDR3. The rearrangement links TRBV2 to TRBJ2-7; D may be TRBD1 (5 bases). The length of the CDR3 is 12 residues. CDR1 and CDR2 from the germline V gene are SNHLY and FYNNEI. Trimming shortened V by 6 bases and J by 3 bases, and 9 bases separated the two germline ends. The DNA for the CDR3 is TGTGCCAGCAGGAGCGACAGCTACGAGCAGTACTTC. It is translated as CASRSDSYEQYF.

V usage is TRBV7-2 and J usage is TRBJ2-5, with TRBD1 as a possible D gene (6 bases). The V and J ends lost 4 bases and 5 bases respectively, with 20 bases between them. The CDR3 is 16 residues long. Germline CDR1 reads SGHTA; CDR2 reads FQGNSA. The CDR3 DNA sequence: TGTGCCAGCAGCTCAAACGAAAAGGGACATTCTGAGACCCAGTACTTC. It yields the protein CASSSNEKGHSETQYF.

V gene TRBV7-9 combines with J gene TRBJ1-6, with D possibly TRBD1 on 5 matching bases. Trimming left V 5 bases short and J 13 bases short, with 21 bases between. The CDR3 covers 15 residues. Germline CDR1 is SEHNR and CDR2 is FQNEAQ (reference sequence). CDR3 loop: CASSPDGGANRPLHF. CDR3 nucleotide sequence: TGTGCCAGCAGCCCGGACGGGGGTGCGAATCGTCCCCTCCACTTT. The variable domain in full, with the rest retrieved from reference TRBV7-9 and TRBJ1-6, is DTGVSQNPRHKITKRGQNVTFRCDPISEHNRLYWYRQTLGQGPEFLTYFQNEAQLEKSRLLSDRFSAERPKGSFSTLEIQRTEQGDSAMYLCASSPDGGANRPLHFGNGTRLTVT.

This rearrangement joins TRBV15 to TRBJ1-2; 7 positions agree with TRBD1. The germline V gene encodes CDR1 LNHNV and CDR2 YYDKDF (reference sequence). This CDR3 is 16 amino acids long. V trimming: 2 bases; J trimming: 4 bases; junction bases outside the gene matches: 10. The CDR3 sequence is CATSRQRQGLGYGYTF. The CDR3 DNA reads TGTGCCACCAGCAGACAAAGACAGGGATTAGGCTATGGCTACACCTTC.

This clone appeared a few times. The chain recombines TRBV7-9 with TRBJ2-3, with D possibly TRBD2 on 6 matching bases. The CDR3 totals 13 residues. Germline CDR1 reads SEHNR; CDR2 reads FQNEAQ (reference sequence). Trimming shortened V by 5 bases and J by 1 base, and 7 bases separated the two germline ends. CDR3 nucleotides: TGTGCCAGCAGCCCTAGCGGCACAGATACGCAGTATTTT. As protein: CASSPSGTDTQYF.

This chain links TRBV4-3 with TRBJ2-7, with a tentative D call TRBD2 (6 bases). Germline assignment: CDR1 LGHNA and CDR2 YSLEER. The CDR3 totals 15 residues. Trimming removed 1 base at V and 3 bases at J, with 13 bases between. CDR3 coding DNA: TGCGCCAGCAGCCAAGGAGCGGGCCCCGGCTACGAGCAGTACTTC. Translating it yields CASSQGAGPGYEQYF.

This chain uses TRBV18 with TRBJ1-1, with TRBD1 identical over 7 bases. The CDR3 spans 15 residues. In germline, CDR1 is KGHSH, CDR2 LQKENI. The V gene end was trimmed by 4 bases and the J gene end by 3 bases; junction bases not matched to a gene: 8. The CDR3 DNA follows: TGTGCCAGCTCACAACAGGGGCCGTCGGACACTGAAGCTTTCTTT. This gives the protein CASSQQGPSDTEAFF.

The rearrangement joins TRBV7-2 to TRBJ2-1, with TRBD2 matching over 12 bases. V dropped 5 bases and J dropped 4; count of bases not matched to a gene: 12. The CDR3 is made up of 18 amino acids. Per the germline V gene, CDR1 is SGHTA and CDR2 is FQGNSA. CDR3: CASSHLSRTSGIYNEQFF. CDR3 bases: TGTGCCAGCAGCCACCTATCTCGGACTAGCGGGATTTACAATGAGCAGTTCTTC.

V usage is TRBV6-8 and J usage is TRBJ1-6; TRBD1 matches at 7 bases. Germline V gene data show CDR1 as MNHGY and CDR2 as SAAAGT. The CDR3 totals 19 residues. V lost 6 bases, J lost 4 bases, and 18 bases stayed unmatched. CDR3 nucleotides: TGTGCCAGCAGGGACAGGACTCCAGAACTCATCGTTTATAATTCACCCCTCCACTTT. The encoded protein is CASRDRTPELIVYNSPLHF.

The table lists this clone with a count of one. The rearrangement uses TRBV18 and TRBJ2-7; the match to TRBD2 covers 12 bases. V lost 5 bases, J lost 4 bases, and 6 bases stayed unmatched. The CDR3 length is 15 residues. CDR1 is KGHSH, CDR2 LQKENI, per germline. CDR3 sequence (DNA): TGTGCCAGCTCAATTAGACTAGCGGGAGATTACGAGCAGTACTTC. Protein product: CASSIRLAGDYEQYF.

This chain joins TRBV7-6 and TRBJ1-1; TRBD1 might be the D (6 bases). CDR1 is SGHVS and CDR2 is FNYEAQ in the germline V gene. This CDR3 is 14 amino acids long. V lost 3 bases and J 4 bases, leaving 12 bases between the germline ends. This CDR3 is CASSFPGAGTEAFF. For the CDR3, the DNA is TGTGCCAGCAGCTTTCCAGGGGCGGGCACTGAAGCTTTCTTT.

Worth noting for this clone: At one of its ends the junction is not consistent with the germline gene, which may arise from a read error. V gene TRBV6-1 combines with J gene TRBJ2-7, with 7 positions matching TRBD1. This CDR3 has 10 amino acids. Germline assignment: CDR1 MNHNS and CDR2 SASEGT. This chain's CDR3 is CASYGTVSNF. DNA of the CDR3: TGTGCCAGCTACGGGACAGTCAGCAACTTC.

The chain recombines TRBV7-2 with TRBJ2-5; TRBD2 aligns across 8 bases. Germline-derived CDR1 and CDR2 are SGHTA and FQGNSA. This CDR3 comprises 15 residues. Trimming took 2 bases from V and 5 from J; bases not matched to a gene: 7. The CDR3 region has the DNA TGTGCCAGCAGCTTAATAGGACTAGCTCGGGAGACCCAGTACTTC. It specifies CASSLIGLARETQYF.

The V and J genes are TRBV18 and TRBJ1-5; D is undetermined. The germline V gene encodes CDR1 KGHSH and CDR2 LQKENI. The CDR3 runs 14 residues. Trimming took off 3 bases at V and 7 bases at J, with 13 bases between the two ends. The CDR3, as DNA: TGTGCCAGCTCACCCGGGTCGGCTGGGCAGCCCCAGCATTTT. This codes for CASSPGSAGQPQHF.

To note about this clone: Other nucleotide sequences from this sample produce the same CDR3. The chain combines TRBV29-1 with TRBJ2-1; no definite D call. Between the trimmed V and J ends, which lost 4 bases and 6 bases, there was a span of 7 bases. There are 11 residues in the CDR3. Germline V CDR1 and CDR2: SQVTM, ANQGSEA. The CDR3 nucleotides read TGCAGCGTTGTAGGGTTCAATGAGCAGTTCTTC. Amino acids: CSVVGFNEQFF.

Regarding this clone: Other DNA sequences of this sample code for an identical CDR3. The chain uses TRBV30 and TRBJ2-7, with a tentative D call TRBD2 (5 bases). This CDR3 contains 11 residues. Trimming left V 5 bases short and J 4 bases short, with 9 bases between. CDR1 is GTSNPN and CDR2 is SVGIG in the germline V gene (reference sequence). The CDR3 nucleotides are TGTGCCTGGTCCCCGGGGTACGAGCAGTACTTC. This sequence encodes CAWSPGYEQYF.